These 18 T cell receptor beta chains share one sample of origin, sequenced in a study of vaccination and CD4 T cells after COVID-19. No cognate antigen is known for these TCRs. Cultured CD4+ T cell DNA underwent sequencing with the Oncomine TCR Beta short-read assay. Each CDR3 protein is one row after TCRdb ran MiXCR on the PCR reads. The sample has fewer than 9,000 distinct CDR3 sequences, nearly 20% seen once; the top ten hold 20% to 25%. Treatment: approximately 11-day PBMC culture with coronavirus spike peptide pools or control peptides (ViraFEST assay). Sequences were derived from CD4+ T cells from blood, cultured in vitro, sampled after SARS-CoV-2 vaccination. These receptor sequences come from a human donor who had recovered from COVID-19.

This clonotype was seen more than once but under ten times. This chain joins TRBV28 and TRBJ1-5; D perhaps matches TRBD1 (5 bases). The length of the CDR3 is 18 residues. Trimming took off 3 bases at V and 2 bases at J, with 20 bases between the two ends. Per the germline V gene, CDR1 is MDHEN and CDR2 is SYDVKM. The CDR3 sequence is CASSFYDSRSIGNQPQHF. In nucleotides, the CDR3 is TGTGCCAGCAGTTTTTATGACAGCCGCTCGATTGGCAATCAGCCCCAGCATTTT. Looking up the rest from reference TRBV28 and TRBJ1-5 gives the full variable domain: DVKVTQSSRYLVKRTGEKVFLECVQDMDHENMFWYRQDPGLGLRLIYFSYDVKMKEKGDIPEGYSVSREKKERFSLILESASTNQTSMYLCASSFYDSRSIGNQPQHFGDGTRLSIL.

Only one count was recorded for this clonotype. The chain uses TRBV28 and TRBJ2-2; D might be TRBD1 (6 bases). Trimming took off 8 bases at V and 2 bases at J, with 15 bases between the two ends. CDR1 and CDR2 from the germline V gene are MDHEN and SYDVKM. The CDR3 totals 15 residues. The CDR3 coding sequence is TGTGCCAGCGGCGACCCGGGACAAAACACCGGGGAGCTGTTTTTT. Protein: CASGDPGQNTGELFF.

About this clonotype: This may arise from a read error, as a much more abundant clone is one base away. V gene TRBV6-5 combines with J gene TRBJ2-3; TRBD1 or TRBD2 may be the D gene (5 bases each). Germline V lookup: CDR1 MNHEY, CDR2 SVGAGI. The CDR3 sequence is 16 residues long. CDR3 coding DNA: TGTACCAGCAGTTACTCCTCGGGACGCAGCACAGATACGCAGTATTTT. This gives the protein CTSSYSSGRSTDTQYF.

This clonotype was picked up a small number of times. This chain links TRBV25-1 with TRBJ2-7; D may be TRBD2 (6 bases). V dropped 10 bases and J dropped 2 bases, with 12 bases sitting between them. The CDR3 has 12 residues. The germline V gene encodes CDR1 MGHDK and CDR2 SYGVNS. The CDR3 nucleotides are TGTGCCACCTCCGGGGGTACCTACGAGCAGTACTTC. This encodes CATSGGTYEQYF.

This clonotype was recorded a few times. The rearrangement joins TRBV20-1 to TRBJ2-5, with 7 bases aligning to TRBD1. The CDR3 covers 14 residues. V trimming: 2 bases; J trimming: 2 bases; junction bases outside the gene matches: 5. Germline lookup yields CDR1 DFQATT and CDR2 SNEGSKA (reference sequence). In nucleotides, the CDR3 is TGCAGTGCTAGAATAGGGACAGAACAAGAGACCCAGTACTTC. Translated: CSARIGTEQETQYF.

This clonotype ranks as medium-sized. This sequence joins TRBV20-1 and TRBJ2-3; D may be TRBD2 (6 bases). The CDR3 spans 14 residues. Trimming pared 3 bases from V and 4 bases from J, leaving 14 bases between. Germline V gene lookup returns CDR1 DFQATT and CDR2 SNEGSKA (reference sequence). CDR3 sequence reads: CSASPLGGSDTQYF. The DNA of the CDR3 is TGCAGTGCTAGCCCGCTGGGGGGTTCAGATACGCAGTATTTT.

By share, this clonotype ranks as medium-sized (0.01 to 0.1%). This sequence joins TRBV7-8 and TRBJ2-7; no reliable D call. The germline V and J ends were trimmed by 5 bases and 2 bases, with 13 bases remaining between them. This CDR3 region has 14 residues. The germline V gene has CDR1 SGHVS and CDR2 FQNEAQ. The DNA for the CDR3 is TGTGCCAGCAGCGCCCGAAGAATTACCTACGAGCAGTACTTC. Residues: CASSARRITYEQYF.

The gene calls are TRBV2 and TRBJ2-3, with D possibly TRBD2 on 6 matching bases. The germline CDR1 and CDR2 sequences are SNHLY and FYNNEI. The CDR3 runs to 16 residues. Trimming removed 6 bases from V and 0 bases from J, with 16 bases in between. CDR3: CASSQGTSPSTDTQYF. The CDR3 region has the DNA TGTGCCAGCAGCCAGGGCACTAGCCCTAGCACAGATACGCAGTATTTT.

This clonotype was counted at least ten times. The chain uses TRBV6-1 and TRBJ2-7; D remains ambiguous. The CDR3 contains 14 residues. V was clipped by 6 bases and J by 2 bases, with 14 bases between them. Germline V CDR1 and CDR2: MNHNS, SASEGT. The CDR3, as DNA: TGTGCCAGCAGCTGGCAGGCAGACCCCTACGAGCAGTACTTC. Its protein is CASSWQADPYEQYF.

In regard to this clonotype: A read error may account for a junction end that differs from germline. The V call is TRBV11-2, the J call TRBJ1-2, with D possibly matching TRBD1 (5 bases). This CDR3 contains 15 residues. Germline V gene data show CDR1 as SGHAT and CDR2 as FQNNGV. CDR3 bases: TGTGTCAGCAGCTCCACCTGGGACCGATGGTATGGCTACACCTTC. This codes for CVSSSTWDRWYGYTF.

Turning to this clonotype: Given a much more abundant clone one base away, this may be a read error. V usage is TRBV7-2 and J usage is TRBJ2-5; D might be TRBD2 (8 bases). The CDR3 totals 13 residues. Per the germline V gene, CDR1 is SGHTA and CDR2 is FQGNSA. The CDR3 nucleotides are TGTGCCAGCAGTCCGGGGGGGACAGAGACCCGGTACTTC. Encoded protein: CASSPGGTETRYF.

This clonotype was seen at least ten times. The rearrangement links TRBV7-9 to TRBJ1-2, with a possible D match to TRBD1 (6 bases). Germline V gene sequence: CDR1 SEHNR, CDR2 FQNEAQ (reference sequence). V lost 5 bases, J lost 5 bases, and 21 bases lay in between. The CDR3 consists of 16 residues. The CDR3 is CASSRGGGRGGYGYTF. DNA for the CDR3: TGTGCCAGCAGCCGTGGCGGGGGCCGGGGAGGATATGGCTACACCTTC.

This chain joins TRBV5-1 and TRBJ2-3, with 10 bases aligning to TRBD2. J gave up 6 bases and V 2 bases, and 9 bases lay outside the gene matches. Germline V gives CDR1 SGHRS, CDR2 YFSETQ. This CDR3 has 16 residues. In nucleotides, the CDR3 is TGCGCCAGCAGCTTTGACCTAGCGGGGGCGGGGGATACGCAGTATTTT. Translating it yields CASSFDLAGAGDTQYF.

The chain combines TRBV7-2 with TRBJ2-1, with 11 positions matching TRBD2. Germline CDR1 reads SGHTA; CDR2 reads FQGNSA. Losses at the gene ends were 1 base for V and 9 bases for J; bases not matched to a gene: 5. The CDR3 covers 15 residues. The CDR3 here is CASSLGLAGGGEQFF. DNA for the CDR3: TGTGCCAGCAGCTTAGGTCTAGCGGGAGGAGGTGAGCAGTTCTTC.

This clonotype is judged medium-sized. V gene TRBV19 combines with J gene TRBJ2-6, with D possibly matching TRBD1 (5 bases). The CDR3 is 17 amino acids. Germline values: CDR1 LNHDA, CDR2 SQIVND (reference sequence). V lost 3 bases to trimming and J lost 0 bases, with 12 bases between them. The chain's CDR3 is CASSMSLGDSGANVLTF. CDR3 nucleotides: TGTGCCAGTAGTATGAGTTTAGGGGACTCTGGGGCCAACGTCCTGACTTTC.

This clonotype is medium-sized (0.01 to 0.1%) within its sample. V and J are TRBV20-1 and TRBJ2-5; 7 bases map to TRBD2. V lost 1 base and J lost 5; bases outside the gene matches: 7. The germline gives CDR1 DFQATT, CDR2 SNEGSKA (reference sequence). The CDR3 spans 14 residues. Here the CDR3 DNA reads TGCAGTGCTAGAGTTGGGAGGGCGACGGAGACCCAGTACTTC. Its protein product is CSARVGRATETQYF.

By sample share, this clonotype is hyperexpanded. The gene calls are TRBV7-2 and TRBJ2-6, with D hard to call. CDR1 and CDR2 from the germline V gene are SGHTA and FQGNSA. Trimming pared 11 bases from V and 6 bases from J, leaving 14 bases between. The CDR3 is made up of 13 amino acids. CDR3 in DNA: TGTGCCGGAGCCCCGTATCTGGCCAACGTCCTGACTTTC. It specifies CAGAPYLANVLTF. The variable domain in full, completed from reference TRBV7-2 and TRBJ2-6, reads GAGVSQSPSNKVTEKGKDVELRCDPISGHTALYWYRQSLGQGLEFLIYFQGNSAPDKSGLPSDRFSAERTGGSVSTLTIQRTQQEDSAVYLCAGAPYLANVLTFGAGSRLTVL.

This clonotype was detected only a few times. V and J are TRBV20-1 and TRBJ2-1; 10 bases fit TRBD2. J lost 15 bases, V lost 3 bases, and 8 bases had no gene match. The CDR3 is made up of 12 amino acids. Per germline, CDR1 DFQATT and CDR2 SNEGSKA (reference sequence). The CDR3 reads CSASPSGRASFF. The DNA for the CDR3 is TGCAGTGCTAGTCCCAGCGGGAGGGCCTCGTTCTTC.